This passage covers 7 T cell receptor beta chains from one sample sequenced in a study of blood T cell repertoires in COVID-19. Data came from immunoSEQ multiplex PCR; TCRdb stores just in-frame clones and leaves some out. The sample records 150,000 to 200,000 clones, 86% being singletons. Material for sequencing was peripheral blood. The source of these receptors is an older woman with COVID-19, enrolled during active disease.

The sample holds one count of this clone. The V gene is TRBV6-2 or TRBV6-3, the J gene TRBJ1-5, with a tentative D call TRBD1 (5 bases). The V and J ends lost 6 bases and 7 bases respectively, with 13 bases between them. The CDR3 spans 13 residues. Germline lookup yields CDR1 MNHEY and CDR2 SVGEGT. CDR3 region: CASSRGEEQPQHF. In DNA form, the CDR3 reads TGTGCCAGCAGCCGGGGGGAGGAGCAGCCCCAGCATTTT.

The V and J genes are TRBV3-1 (or the pseudogene TRBV3-2) and TRBJ2-5, with TRBD1 matching 11 bases. Per germline, CDR1 LGHDT and CDR2 YNNKEL (reference sequence). Losses at the gene ends were 0 bases for V and 5 bases for J; bases not matched to a gene: 5. The CDR3 extends over 16 amino acids. CDR3 loop: CASSQERTGGKETQYF. The CDR3 region has the DNA TGTGCCAGCAGCCAAGAAAGGACAGGGGGCAAGGAGACCCAGTACTTC.

This chain links TRBV7-3 with TRBJ2-5; weak D call: TRBD2 (5 bases). The CDR3 consists of 15 residues. V lost 5 bases and J lost 3, with 16 bases in between. Germline V gene sequence: CDR1 SGHTA, CDR2 FQGTGA. The CDR3 spells CASSQNPLGEETQYF. Here the CDR3 DNA reads TGTGCCAGCAGCCAAAACCCCCTGGGAGAAGAGACCCAGTACTTC.

The gene calls are TRBV6-2 or TRBV6-3 and TRBJ2-3, with 7 bases identical to TRBD2. The CDR3 has 15 residues. J was trimmed by 0 bases and V by 2 bases; bases with no gene match: 2. The germline CDR1 and CDR2 sequences are MNHEY and SVGEGT. As DNA, the CDR3 is TGTGCCAGCAGTTACGGGCGGGGGAGCACAGATACGCAGTATTTT. Its protein product is CASSYGRGSTDTQYF.

The chain uses TRBV6-5 and TRBJ2-5; a weak D match, TRBD1 (6 bases). V lost 0 bases and J 10 bases, leaving 18 bases between the germline ends. Per the germline V gene, CDR1 is MNHEY and CDR2 is SVGAGI. The CDR3 contains 15 residues. CDR3 sequence (DNA): TGTGCCAGCAGTTACTCTCAGGGGCAGGGCGTGGACCAGTACTTC. This codes for CASSYSQGQGVDQYF.

The V call is TRBV11-3, the J call TRBJ2-1; D possibly corresponds to TRBD2 (5 bases). This CDR3 is 12 amino acids long. Germline CDR1 and CDR2: SGHNT and YENEEA. V was trimmed by 1 base and J by 8 bases, leaving 6 bases between them. CDR3 sequence: CASSLVRDEQFF. The CDR3 bases are TGTGCCAGCAGCTTAGTGAGGGATGAGCAGTTCTTC.

As DNA, the CDR3 is TGTGCCAGCCTCCCCTACCCGACAGGGACCGGGGAGCTGTTTTTT. Amino acids: CASLPYPTGTGELFF. The chain links TRBV28 to TRBJ2-2; 7 nucleotides line up with TRBD1. The length of the CDR3 is 15 residues. The germline V gene has CDR1 MDHEN and CDR2 SYDVKM. The junction had 11 bases not matched to a gene; V was cut back by 8 bases and J by 5 bases.